The subject of this entry is one T cell receptor (beta chain). The sample belongs to a study of blood T cell repertoires in COVID-19. Study information: Samples of COVID-19 (acute and convalescent) were obtained from the United States, Italy and Spain.

In the authors' workflow: The assay estimated nucleated cells by amplifying reference gene primers. Clones were sequenced by immunoSEQ multiplex PCR, and TCRdb holds only the in-frame ones, with some missing. For V, J and clone size, that table is used; D and trimming come from the DNA. The repertoire includes more than 400,000 clones, about 90% of them detected once, and 0.65% to 0.9% sits in the top ten. Self-reported history from a screening survey and questionnaire set each donor's cohort. What was sequenced was PBMCs or T cells enriched from blood (not recorded which). This receptor was obtained from a woman younger than 35 who had recovered from COVID-19.

In nucleotides, the CDR3 is TGTGCCAGCAGTTTCCAGGGGCATCAGCCCCAGCATTTT. It translates to CASSFQGHQPQHF. The chain employs TRBV27 and TRBJ1-5, with D possibly matching TRBD1 (6 bases). The CDR3 extends over 13 amino acids. In germline, CDR1 is MNHEY, CDR2 SMNVEV (reference sequence). With 3 bases removed from V and 5 bases from J, the gap between germline ends came to 8 bases.